This T cell receptor beta chain emerged from a study of CD4 T cells in relation to SARS-CoV-2 and coronaviruses. Study-wide context: After 10 to 11 days of antigen culture, PBMC TCR beta CDR3s were sequenced. A couple of subjects were Hispanic; patients were 7 or 8 males and a handful of females.

Trimming removed 0 bases at V and 2 bases at J, with 11 bases between. The CDR3 is 16 residues long. Germline assignment: CDR1 LGHNA and CDR2 YSLEER. Study findings and constraints: Culture-expanded clones reflect memory recall rather than primary priming during culture. SARS-CoV-2-driven expansion was significantly weaker in crossreactive than monoreactive clones.

Comment on this clone: Its cognate antigen is unknown.

Sequenced by immunoSEQ multiplex PCR; TCRdb stores in-frame clones only, minus some. This table holds about 36,000 clones, around 77% found once. This chain connects TRBV4-3 to TRBJ1-5, with D tentatively TRBD1 (6 bases). Sequencing was performed on memory CD4+ T cells from PBMCs, cultured in vitro. The receptor comes from an adult with COVID-19. Here the CDR3 reads CASSQDWGPGNQPQHF. DNA for the CDR3: TGCGCCAGCAGCCAAGATTGGGGGCCCGGCAATCAGCCCCAGCATTTT.